These 4 T cell receptor beta chains share one sample of origin, sequenced in a study of blood T cell repertoires in COVID-19. The assay was immunoSEQ multiplex PCR, and TCRdb's table has in-frame clones only and misses some. The table includes 30,000 to 35,000 clones, roughly 82% detected once. The sequencing input was peripheral blood. All receptors come from a man older than 75 with active or convalescent COVID-19.

The genes are TRBV6-5 and TRBJ2-1; TRBD2 agrees at 7 bases. This CDR3 is built from 14 residues. The ends lost 10 bases at V and 8 bases at J; junction bases unmatched: 14. Germline CDR1 is MNHEY and CDR2 is SVGAGI. The CDR3 coding sequence is TGTGCCACCCTACAAGCGGGGATCGTCGATGAGCAGTTCTTC. This codes for CATLQAGIVDEQFF.

The gene calls are TRBV9 and TRBJ2-7; TRBD1 aligns across 8 bases. Trimming at V came to 3 bases and at J to 6 bases, leaving 8 bases not matched to a gene. Germline V gene lookup returns CDR1 SGDLS and CDR2 YYNGEE. The CDR3 totals 14 residues. In DNA form, the CDR3 reads TGTGCCAGCAGCGCCCGACAGGGGCTCAGCGAGCAGTACTTC. Protein sequence: CASSARQGLSEQYF.

The genes are TRBV2 and TRBJ1-1; no firm D call. This CDR3 is built from 13 residues. The germline CDR1 and CDR2 sequences are SNHLY and FYNNEI. The germline V and J ends were trimmed by 7 bases and 0 bases, with 9 bases remaining between them. This chain's CDR3 is CASKAEVNTEAFF. In nucleotides, the CDR3 is TGTGCCAGCAAAGCGGAAGTGAACACTGAAGCTTTCTTT.

The chain has TRBV11-1 and TRBJ2-3; perhaps TRBD1 as D (6 bases). The CDR3 is made up of 14 amino acids. V was clipped by 5 bases and J by 6 bases, with 15 bases between them. Germline CDR1 SGHAT, CDR2 FQDESV (reference sequence). The CDR3 reads CASSQSRGQDTQYF. In DNA form, the CDR3 reads TGTGCCAGCAGCCAGAGCAGGGGTCAGGATACGCAGTATTTT.